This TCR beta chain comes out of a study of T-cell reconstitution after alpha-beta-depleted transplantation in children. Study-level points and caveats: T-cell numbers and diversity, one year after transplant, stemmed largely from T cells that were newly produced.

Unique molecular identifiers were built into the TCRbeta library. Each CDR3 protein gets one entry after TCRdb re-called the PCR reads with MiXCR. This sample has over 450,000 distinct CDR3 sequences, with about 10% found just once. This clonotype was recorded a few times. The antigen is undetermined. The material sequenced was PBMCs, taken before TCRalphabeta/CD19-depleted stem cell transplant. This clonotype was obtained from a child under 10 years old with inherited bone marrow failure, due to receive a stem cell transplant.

DNA of the CDR3: TGTGCCACCAGCAGACTAGACAATGAGCAGTTCTTC. It specifies CATSRLDNEQFF. The J gene is TRBJ2-1, the V gene TRBV15; no firm D call. Germline V lookup: CDR1 LNHNV, CDR2 YYDKDF (reference sequence). V was pared by 2 bases and J by 5 bases, with 4 bases between. The CDR3 is made up of 12 amino acids.